Below are 32 T cell receptor beta chains sequenced from a single sample in a study of CD8 T cells in ankylosing spondylitis. Points from the study as a whole: Ankylosing spondylitis blood appeared to be characterized by a TCR beta motif of under 10 highly homologous variants.

Via MiXCR, TCRdb re-called the 5' RACE reads, giving one row per CDR3 protein. This sample carries a few hundred thousand distinct CDR3 sequences, 7% to 9% of them seen once, and the ten largest clones take just over 14%. Their antigens are not known. The material sequenced was blood, either unsorted or a sorted T cell fraction (not recorded which). These receptors were taken from a male donor with ankylosing spondylitis.

This clonotype was observed a handful of times. The rearrangement links TRBV7-9 to TRBJ2-5; D is uncertain. CDR1 and CDR2 from the germline V gene are SEHNR and FQNEAQ (reference sequence). This CDR3 has 17 residues. V was shortened by 1 base and J by 0 bases, with 15 bases between the two germline ends. CDR3 sequence: CASSLGAHPPNQETQYF. The CDR3 nucleotides are TGTGCCAGCAGCTTAGGGGCTCATCCACCGAACCAAGAGACCCAGTACTTC.

Turning to this clonotype: A much larger clone sits a single nucleotide away, making a read error possible. CDR3 in amino acids: CSVLVDSKLHF. The CDR3 DNA reads as TGCAGCGTCTTAGTTGATTCGAAACTCCACTTT. The J gene is TRBJ1-6, the V gene TRBV29-1; D is unclear. V was shortened by 6 bases and J by 16 bases, with 16 bases between the two germline ends. The CDR3 has 11 residues. Germline V gives CDR1 SQVTM, CDR2 ANQGSEA.

Only a few counts were recorded for this clonotype. The chain combines TRBV2 with TRBJ2-5; the D gene is possibly TRBD1 (5 bases). CDR1 and CDR2 from the germline V gene are SNHLY and FYNNEI. Trimming removed 7 bases at V and 0 bases at J, with 9 bases between. The CDR3 loop spans 13 amino acids. The CDR3 nucleotides read TGTGCCAGCAATAGACAGAACCAAGAGACCCAGTACTTC. Its translation: CASNRQNQETQYF.

This clonotype was seen only a few times. The chain uses TRBV3-1 and TRBJ1-5, with a weak D call TRBD1 (6 bases). This CDR3 is built from 15 residues. Trimming took 4 bases from V and 4 from J, leaving 14 bases between them. Per germline, CDR1 LGHDT and CDR2 YNNKEL (reference sequence). CDR3 in amino acids: CASSLQGQGNQPQHF. CDR3 DNA sequence: TGTGCCAGCAGCCTCCAAGGCCAGGGGAATCAGCCCCAGCATTTT.

The V gene is TRBV25-1, the J gene TRBJ2-5; no clear D. The germline CDR1 and CDR2 sequences are MGHDK and SYGVNS. V was clipped by 4 bases and J by 2 bases, with 5 bases between them. CDR3 length equals 12 residues. DNA for the CDR3: TGTGCCAGCAGTGTCAGACAAGAGACCCAGTACTTC. Its protein is CASSVRQETQYF.

The sample holds a few counts of this clonotype. V gene TRBV10-3 combines with J gene TRBJ2-5; a weak D match, TRBD2 (5 bases). V gave up 4 bases and J gave up 5 bases, with 17 bases separating them. The CDR3 runs to 15 residues. The germline gives CDR1 ENHRY, CDR2 SYGVKD. The CDR3 reads CAISVLGEERETQYF. The CDR3 region has the DNA TGTGCCATCAGTGTTTTGGGAGAGGAGCGGGAGACCCAGTACTTC.

This chain links TRBV7-2 with TRBJ2-3; the match to TRBD2 covers 7 bases. CDR1 is SGHTA and CDR2 is FQGNSA in the germline V gene. The CDR3 consists of 14 residues. V shed 5 bases, J shed 0 bases, and the junction held 2 bases outside the gene matches. CDR3 sequence reads: CASSRSGSTDTQYF. CDR3 DNA: TGTGCCAGCAGCCGTAGCGGGAGCACAGATACGCAGTATTTT.

This clonotype has ten or more counts. This chain uses TRBV9 with TRBJ1-2; 9 nucleotides line up with TRBD1. Germline loops: CDR1 SGDLS, CDR2 YYNGEE. This CDR3 contains 15 residues. With 3 bases clipped from V and 4 bases from J, the junction kept 7 bases outside the gene matches. CDR3 in DNA: TGTGCCAGCAGCGCGTCGGGACAGGGTCCCTATGGCTACACCTTC. Protein product: CASSASGQGPYGYTF.

This clonotype has only a few counts. The CDR3 sequence is CASSRFTNTGELFF. The DNA of the CDR3 is TGTGCCAGCAGCCGCTTTACGAACACCGGGGAGCTGTTTTTT. The chain is built from TRBV3-1 and TRBJ2-2; D is unresolved. Germline V gene sequence: CDR1 LGHDT, CDR2 YNNKEL (reference sequence). V was shortened by 4 bases and J by 0 bases, with 6 bases between the two germline ends. The CDR3 length is 14 residues.

Only a few counts were recorded for this clonotype. The rearrangement joins TRBV12-3 or TRBV12-4 to TRBJ2-7; 7 nucleotides match TRBD2. V lost 5 bases to trimming and J lost 2 bases; unmatched junction nucleotides: 6. This CDR3 contains 14 residues. CDR3 region: CASSRSGGTYEQYF. The CDR3 region has the DNA TGTGCCAGCAGTAGGTCGGGGGGAACCTACGAGCAGTACTTC.

This clonotype was detected many times. The chain carries TRBV12-3 or TRBV12-4 and TRBJ2-2, with D unresolved. This CDR3 is 17 amino acids long. The V end lost 5 bases, the J end lost 0 bases, and 16 bases lay between the germline ends. CDR3 protein: CASSPYGSAPNTGELFF. Here the CDR3 DNA reads TGTGCCAGCAGTCCCTACGGTTCAGCTCCGAACACCGGGGAGCTGTTTTTT.

The rearrangement uses TRBV4-2 and TRBJ2-7; perhaps D is TRBD1 or TRBD2 (5 bases each). From germline, CDR1 is LGHNA and CDR2 YNFKEQ. The V end was cut by 4 bases, the J end by 4 bases, with 11 bases between. The CDR3 length is 13 residues. CDR3 amino acids: CASSPGPGYEQYF. For the CDR3, the DNA is TGTGCCAGCAGCCCGGGGCCAGGGTACGAGCAGTACTTC.

The chain recombines TRBV7-3 with TRBJ2-1, with D possibly being TRBD2 (6 bases). In germline, CDR1 is SGHTA, CDR2 FQGTGA. This CDR3 has 15 residues. V lost 5 bases and J 4 bases, leaving 15 bases between the germline ends. The CDR3 sequence is CASSAGTVGYNEQFF. DNA of the CDR3: TGTGCCAGCAGCGCCGGGACTGTCGGTTACAATGAGCAGTTCTTC.

Ten or more counts support this clonotype. CDR3 bases: TGTGCCAGCTCAGCGGTAAATCAGCCCCAGCATTTT. Translated: CASSAVNQPQHF. The rearrangement joins TRBV18 to TRBJ1-5; no clear D. The CDR3 runs 12 residues. The V and J ends lost 5 bases and 4 bases respectively, with 6 bases between them. Germline-derived CDR1 and CDR2 are KGHSH and LQKENI.

This clonotype has only a few counts. V is TRBV27 and J is TRBJ1-5; D unclear. There are 13 residues in the CDR3. V was trimmed by 3 bases and J by 1 base, leaving 4 bases between them. In germline, CDR1 is MNHEY, CDR2 SMNVEV (reference sequence). The CDR3 region has the DNA TGTGCCAGCAGTTTCCAGAGCAATCAGCCCCAGCATTTT. It specifies CASSFQSNQPQHF.

This clonotype was detected only a few times. This chain connects TRBV28 to TRBJ1-1; D not resolved. Germline loops: CDR1 MDHEN, CDR2 SYDVKM. Trimming took 3 bases from V and 5 from J, leaving 7 bases between them. The CDR3 has 12 residues. Here the CDR3 reads CASSFRRTEAFF. CDR3 nucleotide sequence: TGTGCCAGCAGTTTCCGGAGGACTGAAGCTTTCTTT.

This clonotype was counted between two and nine times. The chain links TRBV9 to TRBJ2-7, with 8 nucleotides matching TRBD2. The CDR3 is 16 residues long. Unmatched junction bases numbered 12, after V lost 2 bases and J lost 5 bases. Germline V gene data show CDR1 as SGDLS and CDR2 as YYNGEE. CDR3 nucleotides: TGTGCCAGCAGCGTTAGTGTTGTAGCGGGGATGCACGAGCAGTACTTC. Translation: CASSVSVVAGMHEQYF.

The chain has TRBV30 and TRBJ2-3; D possibly uses TRBD1 or TRBD2 (5 bases each). Germline assignment: CDR1 GTSNPN and CDR2 SVGIG (reference sequence). The CDR3 extends over 15 amino acids. The V and J ends lost 0 bases and 3 bases respectively, with 13 bases between them. Written as DNA, the CDR3 is TGTGCCTGGAGTGTTTTGGGGGATGAGACAGATACGCAGTATTTT. It codes for CAWSVLGDETDTQYF. The whole variable domain, remainder taken from reference TRBV30 and TRBJ2-3, is SQTIHQWPATLVQPVGSPLSLECTVEGTSNPNLYWYRQAAGRGLQLLFYSVGIGQISSEVPQNLSASRPQDRQFILSSKKLLLSDSGFYLCAWSVLGDETDTQYFGPGTRLTVL.

A few counts support this clonotype. This chain joins TRBV6-1 and TRBJ1-5, with 8 bases aligning to TRBD1. This CDR3 is 14 amino acids long. Germline lookup yields CDR1 MNHNS and CDR2 SASEGT. J was trimmed by 2 bases and V by 6 bases; bases with no gene match: 3. The CDR3 loop reads CASRSDRGNQPQHF. In nucleotides, the CDR3 is TGTGCCAGCAGGTCGGACAGGGGCAATCAGCCCCAGCATTTT.

This clonotype appeared a few times. The rearrangement uses TRBV30 and TRBJ2-7; D gene ambiguous. V lost 2 bases and J 7 bases, leaving 9 bases between the germline ends. The CDR3 consists of 11 residues. Germline V CDR1 and CDR2: GTSNPN, SVGIG (reference sequence). CDR3 loop: CAWSTTWEQYF. CDR3 in DNA: TGTGCCTGGAGTACAACGTGGGAGCAGTACTTC.

The chain joins TRBV4-3 to TRBJ2-7, with TRBD1 matching over 7 bases. The CDR3 loop spans 16 amino acids. Germline-derived CDR1 and CDR2 are LGHNA and YSLEER. The junction had 9 bases not matched to a gene; V was cut back by 1 base and J by 3 bases. The CDR3 DNA sequence: TGCGCCAGCAGCCAAGTAGCCGGGACAGCGATCTACGAGCAGTACTTC. It encodes CASSQVAGTAIYEQYF.

This clonotype came up a few times. V is TRBV5-1 and J is TRBJ2-1, with 8 positions matching TRBD1. Germline V gene lookup returns CDR1 SGHRS and CDR2 YFSETQ. CDR3 size: 15 residues. The J segment lost 8 bases and the V segment lost 1 base, leaving 8 bases of the junction unmatched. CDR3 amino acids: CASSLRGQGADEQFF. The CDR3 bases are TGCGCCAGCAGCTTGAGGGGGCAGGGGGCGGATGAGCAGTTCTTC.

This clonotype was counted a few times. The chain carries TRBV6-2 or TRBV6-3 and TRBJ2-1; D is uncertain. In germline, CDR1 is MNHEY, CDR2 SVGEGT. V shed 0 bases and J shed 4 bases, with 10 bases lying between them. The CDR3 contains 15 residues. CDR3 in DNA: TGTGCCAGCAGTTACTCGAGTCCAGCTTACAATGAGCAGTTCTTC. This codes for CASSYSSPAYNEQFF.

The chain couples TRBV4-3 to TRBJ2-6; D is unclear. With 3 bases removed from V and 2 bases from J, the gap between germline ends came to 11 bases. The germline V gene encodes CDR1 LGHNA and CDR2 YSLEER. CDR3 length: 16 amino acids. The CDR3, as DNA: TGCGCCAGCAGCCAGGAGACGAACCCTGGGGCCAACGTCCTGACTTTC. Amino acids: CASSQETNPGANVLTF.

This clonotype was detected many times. The chain uses TRBV30 and TRBJ1-3; D remains ambiguous. This CDR3 has 13 residues. V dropped 5 bases and J dropped 4 bases, with 12 bases sitting between them. The germline CDR1 and CDR2 sequences are GTSNPN and SVGIG (reference sequence). The CDR3 DNA follows: TGTGCCTGGGACCGAGGGAGCGGAAACACCATATATTTT. Its protein product is CAWDRGSGNTIYF.

The rearrangement uses TRBV5-6 and TRBJ1-4; 8 bases are a match to TRBD1. CDR1 SGHDT and CDR2 YYEEEE come from the germline V gene. This CDR3 is 14 amino acids long. J was trimmed by 8 bases and V by 2 bases; bases with no gene match: 5. CDR3: CASSLLTGEEKLFF. CDR3 nucleotides: TGTGCCAGCAGCTTATTGACAGGGGAGGAAAAACTGTTTTTT.

This clonotype has ten or more counts. The rearrangement joins TRBV12-3 or TRBV12-4 to TRBJ1-1, with D unresolved. The CDR3 has 11 amino acids. Between the trimmed V and J ends, which lost 3 bases and 3 bases, there was a span of 2 bases. CDR3 protein: CASSFDTEAFF. CDR3 DNA: TGTGCCAGCAGTTTTGACACTGAAGCTTTCTTT.

The table lists this clonotype with many counts. The chain uses TRBV24-1 and TRBJ2-5; the match to TRBD2 covers 7 bases. Per the germline V gene, CDR1 is KGHDR and CDR2 is SFDVKD. Trimming took 6 bases from V and 2 from J; bases not matched to a gene: 8. This CDR3 region has 15 residues. CDR3 region: CATSPGEGRQETQYF. CDR3 nucleotide sequence: TGTGCCACCAGTCCTGGGGAGGGGCGGCAAGAGACCCAGTACTTC.

V gene TRBV15 combines with J gene TRBJ1-1, with D perhaps matching TRBD1 (5 bases). CDR3 length: 16 amino acids. Trimming took off 8 bases at V and 1 base at J, with 20 bases between the two ends. CDR1 is LNHNV and CDR2 is YYDKDF in the germline V gene (reference sequence). CDR3 loop: CATGRGSMGGNTEAFF. Written as DNA, the CDR3 is TGTGCCACCGGGCGGGGGTCGATGGGTGGGAACACTGAAGCTTTCTTT.

CDR3 amino acids: CASSLSPGPDTQYF. CDR3 DNA: TGCGCCAGCAGCCTGTCGCCGGGCCCAGATACGCAGTATTTT. The chain links TRBV5-1 to TRBJ2-3; D is undetermined. CDR3 length equals 14 residues. Trimming shortened V by 4 bases and J by 4 bases, and 13 bases separated the two germline ends. Germline CDR1 and CDR2: SGHRS and YFSETQ.

This clonotype was recorded a few times. The genes are TRBV28 and TRBJ1-1; no clear D gene. Germline V lookup: CDR1 MDHEN, CDR2 SYDVKM. The CDR3 is made up of 15 amino acids. V gave up 5 bases and J gave up 5 bases, with 18 bases separating them. CDR3 residues: CASSPPDRKGTEAFF. As DNA, the CDR3 is TGTGCCAGCAGTCCCCCGGACCGAAAGGGAACTGAAGCTTTCTTT. The complete variable domain, with remaining parts taken from reference TRBV28 and TRBJ1-1, reads DVKVTQSSRYLVKRTGEKVFLECVQDMDHENMFWYRQDPGLGLRLIYFSYDVKMKEKGDIPEGYSVSREKKERFSLILESASTNQTSMYLCASSPPDRKGTEAFFGQGTRLTVV.

The chain employs TRBV5-1 and TRBJ2-1, with D perhaps matching TRBD1 or TRBD2 (5 bases each). This CDR3 spans 14 amino acids. Trimming left V 4 bases short and J 5 bases short, with 13 bases between. From germline, CDR1 is SGHRS and CDR2 YFSETQ. CDR3 DNA sequence: TGCGCCAGCAGCGCATGGGACCCCCACAATGAGCAGTTCTTC. Protein: CASSAWDPHNEQFF. The whole variable domain, remainder taken from reference TRBV5-1 and TRBJ2-1, is KAGVTQTPRYLIKTRGQQVTLSCSPISGHRSVSWYQQTPGQGLQFLFEYFSETQRNKGNFPGRFSGRQFSNSRSEMNVSTLELGDSALYLCASSAWDPHNEQFFGPGTRLTVL.